This TCR beta chain appears in the sequencing data of a study of OX40 agonist ivuxolimab in advanced cancers. Looking at the study overall: Every patient in dose escalation had hepatocellular carcinoma, melanoma, renal cell or head and neck cancer. Overall study findings and caveats: Both CD4+ and CD8+ T cell populations in blood had undergone clonal expansion by week 6 at 0.1 to 3.0 mg/kg. Normalized T-cell clonal expansion was also low in a subset of nonresponders. More expanded clones were seen, on average, in CD8+ T cells than in CD4+.

J gave up 1 base and V 11 bases, and 6 bases lay outside the gene matches. Germline CDR1 and CDR2: SGHVS and FNYEAQ. This CDR3 comprises 13 residues. A note on this clone: Its cognate antigen is unknown.

Sequencing was performed with immunoSEQ multiplex PCR; in TCRdb, only in-frame clones are kept and a portion is missing. The table lists around 35,000 clones, more than 60% of them singletons, with over 8.5% in the top ten. This sequence joins TRBV7-6 and TRBJ2-7; 9 nucleotides match TRBD1. The starting material was CD4+ or CD8+ T cells sorted from blood, obtained in a trial of the OX40 agonist ivuxolimab. The receptor was derived from an adult with an advanced solid tumor such as melanoma, head and neck, liver or kidney cancer. The CDR3 here is CASAGTGSYEQYF. CDR3 DNA: TGTGCCTCTGCCGGGACAGGGTCCTACGAGCAGTACTTC.